This T cell receptor (beta chain) derives from a study of T cell responses to AZD1222 COVID-19 vaccine. General study results and limits: CD4 TCRs associated with vaccination spanned spike, dominating at 160-218 and 743-854.

Points on this clone: Its antigen remains unidentified.

Here immunoSEQ multiplex PCR was the method, and the copy in TCRdb shows in-frame clones only, minus some. This table has approximately 170,000 clones, about 90% appearing once. The input for sequencing was peripheral blood, taken 28 days after the second AZD1222 dose. This TCR was recovered from an adult who received the AZD1222 COVID-19 vaccine.

CDR3 protein: CASSTDRGPTLTPPGNTIYF. The DNA for the CDR3 is TGTGCCAGCAGCACGGACAGGGGGCCCACTCTCACTCCACCTGGAAACACCATATATTTT. The genes are TRBV21-1 and TRBJ1-3; the table's D gene call, TRBD1, was not cross checked with the DNA. TRBV21-1 represents a pseudogene. The CDR3 sequence is 20 residues long.